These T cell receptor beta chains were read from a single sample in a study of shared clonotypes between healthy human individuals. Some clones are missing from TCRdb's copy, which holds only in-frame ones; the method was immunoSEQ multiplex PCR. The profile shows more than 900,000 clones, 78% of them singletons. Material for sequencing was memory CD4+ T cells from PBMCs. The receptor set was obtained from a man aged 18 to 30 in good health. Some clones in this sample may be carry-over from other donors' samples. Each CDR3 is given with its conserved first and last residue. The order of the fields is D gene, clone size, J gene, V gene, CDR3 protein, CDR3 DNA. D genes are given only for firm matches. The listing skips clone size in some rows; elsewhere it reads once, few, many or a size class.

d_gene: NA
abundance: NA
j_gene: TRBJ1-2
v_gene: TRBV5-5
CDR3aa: CASSLVRGNGYTF
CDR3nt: TGTGCCAGCAGCTTGGTCAGGGGCAATGGCTACACCTTC

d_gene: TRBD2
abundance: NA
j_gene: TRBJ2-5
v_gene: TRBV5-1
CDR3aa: CASSLSLAGLGETQYF
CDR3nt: TGCGCCAGCAGCTTGAGTCTAGCGGGACTTGGGGAGACCCAGTACTTC

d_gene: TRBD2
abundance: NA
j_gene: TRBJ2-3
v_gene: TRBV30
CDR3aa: CAWALLAGVDTQYF
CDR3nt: TGTGCCTGGGCACTCTTAGCGGGAGTAGATACGCAGTATTTT

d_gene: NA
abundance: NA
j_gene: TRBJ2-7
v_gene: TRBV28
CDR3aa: CASTNSTDQDSYEQYF
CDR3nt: TGTGCCAGCACAAACTCGACAGATCAAGACTCCTACGAGCAGTACTTC

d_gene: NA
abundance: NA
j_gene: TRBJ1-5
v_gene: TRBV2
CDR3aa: CASSESFRGQPQHF
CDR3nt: TGTGCCAGCAGTGAATCCTTCCGGGGTCAGCCCCAGCATTTT

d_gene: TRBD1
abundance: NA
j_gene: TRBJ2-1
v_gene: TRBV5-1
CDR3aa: CASSSYTGGGSNEQFF
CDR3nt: TGCGCCAGCAGCTCCTACACAGGGGGCGGGAGCAATGAGCAGTTCTTC

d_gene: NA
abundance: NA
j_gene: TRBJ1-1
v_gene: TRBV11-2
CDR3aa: CASSPRPQTPGGTEAFF
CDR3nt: TGTGCCAGCAGCCCTCGGCCCCAAACGCCGGGGGGGACTGAAGCTTTCTTT

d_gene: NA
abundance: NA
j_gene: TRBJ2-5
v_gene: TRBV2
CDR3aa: CASQRGGNQETQYF
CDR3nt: TGTGCCAGCCAACGAGGAGGCAACCAAGAGACCCAGTACTTC

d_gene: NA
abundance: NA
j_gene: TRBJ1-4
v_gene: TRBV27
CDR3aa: CASSLRQANEKLFF
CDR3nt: TGTGCCAGCAGTTTAAGGCAGGCCAATGAAAAACTGTTTTTT

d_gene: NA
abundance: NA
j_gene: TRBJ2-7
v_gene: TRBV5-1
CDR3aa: CASSLAAGFTHEQYF
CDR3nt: TGCGCCAGCAGCTTAGCGGCCGGGTTTACCCACGAGCAGTACTTC

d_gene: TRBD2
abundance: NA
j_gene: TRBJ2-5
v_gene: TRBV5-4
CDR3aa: CASRRGLAGDQETQYF
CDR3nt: TGTGCCAGCAGGCGGGGACTAGCGGGAGACCAAGAGACCCAGTACTTC

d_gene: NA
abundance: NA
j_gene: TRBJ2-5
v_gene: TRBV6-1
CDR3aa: CASSAGGRIFYLQETQYF
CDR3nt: TGTGCCAGCAGTGCCGGCGGAAGGATATTCTACCTTCAAGAGACCCAGTACTTC

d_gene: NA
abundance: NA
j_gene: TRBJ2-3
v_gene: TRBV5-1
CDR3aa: CASYRGGVSRTDTQYF
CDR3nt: TGCGCCAGCTACAGAGGGGGTGTCAGTCGCACAGATACGCAGTATTTT

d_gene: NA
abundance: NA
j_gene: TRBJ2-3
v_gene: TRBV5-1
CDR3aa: CASSLTTTGADTQYF
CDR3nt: TGCGCCAGCAGCTTAACTACCACCGGGGCAGATACGCAGTATTTT

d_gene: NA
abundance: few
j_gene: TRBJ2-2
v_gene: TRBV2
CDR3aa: CASNPDTGYTGELFF
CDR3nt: TGTGCCAGCAACCCAGACACAGGGTACACCGGGGAGCTGTTTTTT

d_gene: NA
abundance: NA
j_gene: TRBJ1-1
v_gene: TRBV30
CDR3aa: CAWNPVGPNTEAFF
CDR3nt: TGTGCCTGGAACCCGGTGGGTCCGAACACTGAAGCTTTCTTT

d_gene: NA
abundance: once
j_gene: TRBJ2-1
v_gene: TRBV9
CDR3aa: CASSVAITSYNEQFF
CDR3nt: TGTGCCAGCAGCGTAGCCATTACCTCCTACAATGAGCAGTTCTTC

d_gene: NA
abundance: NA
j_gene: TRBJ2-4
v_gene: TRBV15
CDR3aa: CATSRDRLEGAKNIQYF
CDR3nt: TGTGCCACCAGCAGAGATAGACTAGAGGGAGCCAAAAACATTCAGTACTTC

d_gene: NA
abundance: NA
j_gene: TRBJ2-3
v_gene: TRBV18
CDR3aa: CASSPLGGTQYF
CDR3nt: TGTGCCAGCTCACCACTGGGGGGTACGCAGTATTTT

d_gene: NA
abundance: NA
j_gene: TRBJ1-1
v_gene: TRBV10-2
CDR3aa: CASSDRTANTEAFF
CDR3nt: TGCGCCAGCAGTGACAGGACAGCGAACACTGAAGCTTTCTTT

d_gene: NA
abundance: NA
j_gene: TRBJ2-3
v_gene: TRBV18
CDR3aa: CASSPPGRDTQYF
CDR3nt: TGTGCCAGCTCACCTCCCGGTCGAGATACGCAGTATTTT

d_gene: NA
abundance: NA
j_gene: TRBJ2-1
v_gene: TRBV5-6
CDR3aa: CASSLVAGEQFF
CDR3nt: TGTGCCAGCAGCTTAGTCGCGGGTGAGCAGTTCTTC

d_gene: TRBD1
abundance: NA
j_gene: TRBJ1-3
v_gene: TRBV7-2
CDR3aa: CASSPDRWSSGNTIYF
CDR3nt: TGTGCCAGCAGCCCGGACAGGTGGAGCTCTGGAAACACCATATATTTT

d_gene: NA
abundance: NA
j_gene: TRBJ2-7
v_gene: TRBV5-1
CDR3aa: CASSLWGAQEQYF
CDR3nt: TGCGCCAGCAGCTTGTGGGGGGCGCAAGAGCAGTACTTC

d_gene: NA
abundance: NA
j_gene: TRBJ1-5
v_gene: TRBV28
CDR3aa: CASSLGGQPQHF
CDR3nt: TGTGCCAGCAGTTTGGGGGGCCAGCCCCAGCATTTT

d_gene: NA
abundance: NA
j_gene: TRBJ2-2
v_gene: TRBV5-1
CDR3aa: CASSLYSNTGELFF
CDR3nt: TGCGCCAGCAGCTTATACAGCAACACCGGGGAGCTGTTTTTT

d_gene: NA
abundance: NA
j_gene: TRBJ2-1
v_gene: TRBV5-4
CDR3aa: CASSLGGREWHNEQFF
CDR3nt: TGTGCCAGCAGCTTGGGGGGAAGGGAGTGGCACAATGAGCAGTTCTTC

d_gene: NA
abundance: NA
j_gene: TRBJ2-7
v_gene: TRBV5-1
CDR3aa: CASSLGTDLYEQYF
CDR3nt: TGCGCCAGCAGCTTAGGGACGGATCTGTACGAGCAGTACTTC

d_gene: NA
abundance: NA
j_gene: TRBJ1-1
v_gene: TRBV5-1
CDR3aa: CASSLGQNEAFF
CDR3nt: TGCGCCAGCAGCTTGGGGCAGAATGAAGCTTTCTTT

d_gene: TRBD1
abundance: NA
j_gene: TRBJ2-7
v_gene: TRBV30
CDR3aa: CAWTRTGRGEQYF
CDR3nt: TGTGCCTGGACCCGGACAGGGAGAGGCGAGCAGTACTTC

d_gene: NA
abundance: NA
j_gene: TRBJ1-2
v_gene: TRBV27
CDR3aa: CASSFKGNYGYTF
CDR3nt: TGTGCCAGCAGTTTCAAGGGAAACTATGGCTACACCTTC

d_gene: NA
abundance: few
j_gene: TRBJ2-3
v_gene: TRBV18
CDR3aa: CASSPPSREYGTDTQYF
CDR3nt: TGTGCCAGCTCACCACCATCGAGGGAATATGGAACAGATACGCAGTATTTT

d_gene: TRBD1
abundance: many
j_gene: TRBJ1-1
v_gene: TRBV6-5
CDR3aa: CASSLTGDTEAFF
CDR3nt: TGTGCCAGCAGTCTAACAGGGGACACTGAAGCTTTCTTT

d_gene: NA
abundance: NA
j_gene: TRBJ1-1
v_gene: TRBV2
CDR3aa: CASSEEDLLEAFF
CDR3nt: TGTGCCAGCAGTGAAGAGGACCTGCTTGAAGCTTTCTTT

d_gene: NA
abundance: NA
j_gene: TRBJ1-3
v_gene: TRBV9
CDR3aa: CASSVGAGQASSGNTIYF
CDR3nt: TGTGCCAGCAGCGTAGGTGCGGGGCAGGCCAGCTCTGGAAACACCATATATTTT

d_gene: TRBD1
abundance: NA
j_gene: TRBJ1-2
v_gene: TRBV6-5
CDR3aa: CASGQGNYGYTF
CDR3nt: TGTGCCAGCGGACAGGGGAACTATGGCTACACCTTC

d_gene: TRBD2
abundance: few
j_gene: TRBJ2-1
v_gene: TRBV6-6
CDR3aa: CASSYSGTTGNEQFF
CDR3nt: TGTGCCAGCAGTTACTCTGGGACTACAGGCAATGAGCAGTTCTTC

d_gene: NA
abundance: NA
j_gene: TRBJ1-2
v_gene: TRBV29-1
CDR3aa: CSVEGWQGDGGYTF
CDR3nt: TGCAGCGTTGAAGGGTGGCAGGGTGATGGGGGCTACACCTTC

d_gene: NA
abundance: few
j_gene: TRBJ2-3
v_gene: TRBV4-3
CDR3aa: CASSRGQQTDTQYF
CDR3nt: TGCGCCAGCAGCCGTGGACAGCAAACAGATACGCAGTATTTT

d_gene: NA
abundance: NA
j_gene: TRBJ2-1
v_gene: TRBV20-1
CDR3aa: CSARDRLEQFF
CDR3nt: TGCAGTGCTAGAGATCGGCTTGAGCAGTTCTTC

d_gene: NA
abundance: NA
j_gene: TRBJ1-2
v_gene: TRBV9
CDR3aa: CASSPGSNYGYTF
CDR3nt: TGTGCCAGCAGCCCGGGAAGTAACTATGGCTACACCTTC

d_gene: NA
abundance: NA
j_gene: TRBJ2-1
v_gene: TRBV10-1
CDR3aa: CASGFDDEQFF
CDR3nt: TGCGCCAGCGGATTCGACGATGAGCAGTTCTTC

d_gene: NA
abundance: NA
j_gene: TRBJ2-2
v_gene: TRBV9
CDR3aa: CASSAPGRGGELFF
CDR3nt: TGTGCCAGCAGCGCACCTGGAAGGGGCGGGGAGCTGTTTTTT

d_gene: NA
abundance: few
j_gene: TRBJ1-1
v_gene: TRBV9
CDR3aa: CASSGWGRTEAFF
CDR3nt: TGTGCCAGCAGCGGGTGGGGGAGAACTGAAGCTTTCTTT

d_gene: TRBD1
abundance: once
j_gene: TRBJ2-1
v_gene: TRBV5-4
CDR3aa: CASSLDAQGARQFF
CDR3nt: TGTGCCAGCAGCTTGGATGCACAGGGGGCAAGGCAGTTCTTC

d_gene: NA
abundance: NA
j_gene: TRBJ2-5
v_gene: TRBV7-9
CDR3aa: CASSLVLETQYF
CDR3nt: TGTGCCAGCAGCTTAGTCCTGGAGACCCAGTACTTC

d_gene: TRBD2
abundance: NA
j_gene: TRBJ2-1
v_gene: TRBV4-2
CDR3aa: CASRRLAGDRGSYNEQFF
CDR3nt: TGTGCCAGCAGAAGACTAGCGGGAGATAGGGGCTCCTACAATGAGCAGTTCTTC

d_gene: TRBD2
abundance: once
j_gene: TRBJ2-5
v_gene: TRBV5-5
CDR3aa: CASSLGVAGGQETQYF
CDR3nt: TGTGCCAGCAGCTTGGGGGTAGCGGGAGGCCAAGAGACCCAGTACTTC

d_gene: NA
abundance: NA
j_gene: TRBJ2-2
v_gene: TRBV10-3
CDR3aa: CAIQPGRRTGELFF
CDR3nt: TGTGCCATTCAACCGGGACGACGGACCGGGGAGCTGTTTTTT

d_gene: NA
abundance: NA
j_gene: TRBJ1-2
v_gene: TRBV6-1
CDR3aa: CASREGPGIGGYTF
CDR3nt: TGTGCCAGCAGGGAGGGGCCGGGTATTGGTGGCTACACCTTC